A single sample is the source of the 31 T cell receptor beta chains below, sequenced in a study of molecular identifiers for immune sequencing clone quantification. TCRdb analysed the PCR reads with MiXCR anew, one entry per CDR3 protein. This sample has hundreds of thousands of distinct CDR3 sequences, with 25% found just once. The sequencing sample was made of naive CD8+ T cells from blood, with Jurkat cell RNA spiked in. Described subset: FACS-sorted CD8+CD4-CCR7+CD45RA+ naive T cells. These receptors were collected from a human donor in good health. Some libraries in this study had Jurkat cell RNA spiked in.

The table lists this clonotype with many counts. The chain joins TRBV9 to TRBJ2-2; D may match TRBD1 or TRBD2 (5 bases each). Germline CDR1 and CDR2: SGDLS and YYNGEE. Trimming shortened V by 5 bases and J by 3 bases, and 14 bases separated the two germline ends. The CDR3 has 15 amino acids. CDR3 nucleotide sequence: TGTGCCAGCAGACCAGGGACGGACGACACCGGGGAGCTGTTTTTT. Protein: CASRPGTDDTGELFF.

The chain couples TRBV19 to TRBJ2-5, with D perhaps TRBD1 or TRBD2 (5 bases each). Germline V gene lookup returns CDR1 LNHDA and CDR2 SQIVND (reference sequence). Trimming removed 0 bases from V and 0 bases from J, with 14 bases in between. The CDR3 runs to 17 residues. CDR3 residues: CASSIEGDPSYQETQYF. CDR3 DNA sequence: TGTGCCAGTAGTATAGAGGGGGACCCGTCGTACCAAGAGACCCAGTACTTC.

Details on this clonotype: The CDR3 does not end in the conserved phenylalanine or tryptophan, so this is likely a read error. This chain connects TRBV6-6 to TRBJ2-7, with unresolved D. V lost 2 bases, J lost 5 bases, and 10 bases lay in between. Looked up from germline, CDR1 is MNHNY and CDR2 is SVGAGI (reference sequence). The CDR3 is 13 residues long. The CDR3 nucleotides are TGTGCCAGCAGTTACCCCGGTCTCCACGAGCAGTACCTC. Translated, it gives CASSYPGLHEQYL.

V gene TRBV13 combines with J gene TRBJ2-7, with D perhaps matching TRBD1 (6 bases). This CDR3 comprises 15 residues. Germline CDR1 is PRHDT and CDR2 is FYEKMQ (reference sequence). V shed 4 bases and J shed 7 bases, with 20 bases lying between them. The CDR3 DNA sequence: TGTGCCAGCAGCTCTGGGGGCGGGCCCTTAGATGAGCAGTACTTC. Residues: CASSSGGGPLDEQYF. Variable domain in full (rest from reference TRBV13 and TRBJ2-7): AAGVIQSPRHLIKEKRETATLKCYPIPRHDTVYWYQQGPGQDPQFLISFYEKMQSDKGSIPDRFSAQQFSDYHSELNMSSLELGDSALYFCASSSGGGPLDEQYFGPGTRLTVT.

This clonotype has only a few counts. The J gene is TRBJ1-4, the V gene TRBV19; no firm D call. From germline, CDR1 is LNHDA and CDR2 SQIVND (reference sequence). V lost 3 bases and J lost 3, with 23 bases in between. The CDR3 runs 19 residues. The CDR3 DNA reads TGTGCCAGTAGTATCGAAGGAGGAGAGCTCGGTGAAGCTAATGAAAAACTGTTTTTT. Translation: CASSIEGGELGEANEKLFF. The whole variable domain, remainder taken from reference TRBV19 and TRBJ1-4, is DGGITQSPKYLFRKEGQNVTLSCEQNLNHDAMYWYRQDPGQGLRLIYYSQIVNDFQKGDIAEGYSVSREKKESFPLTVTSAQKNPTAFYLCASSIEGGELGEANEKLFFGSGTQLSVL.

This clonotype was detected ten times or more. The chain links TRBV5-1 to TRBJ2-7, with D possibly matching TRBD1 (6 bases). From germline, CDR1 is SGHRS and CDR2 YFSETQ. The V and J ends lost 0 bases and 4 bases respectively, with 11 bases between them. The CDR3 runs 14 residues. This CDR3 is CASSLEQGIYEQYF. The DNA of the CDR3 is TGCGCCAGCAGCTTGGAGCAGGGGATATACGAGCAGTACTTC.

This clonotype was found many times. This chain joins TRBV5-6 and TRBJ1-2; TRBD1 might be the D (6 bases). Trimming removed 5 bases from V and 12 bases from J, with 20 bases in between. This CDR3 spans 13 amino acids. Germline V gene sequence: CDR1 SGHDT, CDR2 YYEEEE. CDR3 loop: CASSYTRTADDTF. CDR3 coding DNA: TGTGCCAGCAGTTACACCCGGACAGCCGATGACACCTTC.

There are many counts of this clonotype. This sequence joins TRBV11-2 and TRBJ1-4; possible D gene TRBD1, 6 bases. CDR3 length: 15 amino acids. Per germline, CDR1 SGHAT and CDR2 FQNNGV. Trimming took off 7 bases at V and 0 bases at J, with 12 bases between the two ends. CDR3 loop: CASTRQEATNEKLFF. CDR3 DNA: TGTGCCAGCACCCGACAGGAGGCAACTAATGAAAAACTGTTTTTT.

This chain connects TRBV28 to TRBJ1-4; TRBD1 might be the D (6 bases). There are 14 residues in the CDR3. The V end lost 5 bases, the J end lost 4 bases, and 11 bases lay between the germline ends. In germline, CDR1 is MDHEN, CDR2 SYDVKM. CDR3 in amino acids: CASSHRQVNEKLFF. In DNA, the CDR3 is TGTGCCAGCAGTCACAGACAGGTTAATGAAAAACTGTTTTTT. Complete variable domain (other parts from reference TRBV28 and TRBJ1-4): DVKVTQSSRYLVKRTGEKVFLECVQDMDHENMFWYRQDPGLGLRLIYFSYDVKMKEKGDIPEGYSVSREKKERFSLILESASTNQTSMYLCASSHRQVNEKLFFGSGTQLSVL.

This clonotype was counted at least ten times. The chain has TRBV7-2 and TRBJ2-4; either TRBD1 or TRBD2 may supply D (5 bases each). The CDR3 is made up of 18 amino acids. The V gene's germline CDR1 is SGHTA and CDR2 FQGNSA. The V end lost 6 bases, the J end lost 0 bases, and 21 bases lay between the germline ends. This chain's CDR3 is CASSSPEGTAGAKNIQYF. CDR3 DNA sequence: TGTGCCAGCAGTTCACCGGAAGGGACGGCGGGAGCCAAAAACATTCAGTACTTC. The whole variable domain, filled in from reference TRBV7-2 and TRBJ2-4, reads GAGVSQSPSNKVTEKGKDVELRCDPISGHTALYWYRQSLGQGLEFLIYFQGNSAPDKSGLPSDRFSAERTGGSVSTLTIQRTQQEDSAVYLCASSSPEGTAGAKNIQYFGAGTRLSVL.

This clonotype was counted many times. The rearrangement links TRBV10-3 to TRBJ2-3, with 7 bases identical to TRBD2. V shed 11 bases and J 2 bases; nucleotides not matched to a gene: 10. Germline V gives CDR1 ENHRY, CDR2 SYGVKD. The CDR3 is made up of 14 amino acids. CDR3 residues: CAPVIAGATDTQYF. The CDR3 DNA reads TGTGCCCCCGTAATAGCGGGCGCCACAGATACGCAGTATTTT.

The rearrangement uses TRBV20-1 and TRBJ2-7, with D perhaps TRBD1 (5 bases). Between the trimmed V and J ends, which lost 0 bases and 3 bases, there was a span of 12 bases. Germline CDR1 and CDR2: DFQATT and SNEGSKA (reference sequence). The CDR3 runs to 14 residues. The DNA of the CDR3 is TGCAGTGCTAGAGATCAAGGGGTTAGCTACGAGCAGTACTTC. It codes for CSARDQGVSYEQYF.

This clonotype was counted at least ten times. The J gene is TRBJ1-6, the V gene TRBV4-3, with D tentatively TRBD1 (6 bases). The V and J ends lost 4 bases and 8 bases respectively, with 15 bases between them. The germline V gene encodes CDR1 LGHNA and CDR2 YSLEER. The CDR3 extends over 15 amino acids. The CDR3: CASSLVKDSDSPLHF. For the CDR3, the DNA is TGCGCCAGCAGCCTGGTCAAGGACAGCGATTCACCCCTCCACTTT.

This clonotype has a handful of counts. The chain has TRBV6-2 or TRBV6-3 and TRBJ1-6; D is ambiguous. Germline V CDR1 and CDR2: MNHEY, SVGEGT. V lost 8 bases and J 8 bases, leaving 16 bases between the germline ends. This CDR3 is 14 amino acids long. The CDR3 DNA is TGTGCCAGCTTGGACCCACTCGAGGATTCACCCCTCCACTTT. Residues: CASLDPLEDSPLHF.

In this sample, this clonotype turned up once. This may be a read error, as it is one base from a much larger clone. V gene TRBV12-3 or TRBV12-4 combines with J gene TRBJ1-5; TRBD1 might be the D (5 bases). There are 14 residues in the CDR3. Trimming took off 0 bases at V and 9 bases at J, with 12 bases between the two ends. The CDR3 sequence: CASSLARGGRPQHF. CDR3 in DNA: TGTGCCAGCAGTTTAGCTCGGGGCGGTCGGCCCCAGCATTTT.

V is TRBV7-2 and J is TRBJ2-7; unclear D gene. Germline CDR1 and CDR2: SGHTA and FQGNSA. V dropped 2 bases and J dropped 9 bases, with 11 bases sitting between them. The CDR3 runs 12 residues. The chain's CDR3 is CASSLLLGGQYF. The DNA of the CDR3 is TGTGCCAGCAGCTTATTACTCGGCGGGCAGTACTTC.

The chain joins TRBV11-2 to TRBJ2-3, with TRBD2 matching over 10 bases. The J segment lost 2 bases and the V segment lost 0 bases, leaving 5 bases of the junction unmatched. The CDR3 extends over 17 amino acids. The V gene's germline CDR1 is SGHAT and CDR2 FQNNGV. In DNA, the CDR3 is TGTGCCAGCAGCTTAGAGGCTAGCGGGGGAGACACAGATACGCAGTATTTT. It encodes CASSLEASGGDTDTQYF. Together with reference TRBV11-2 and TRBJ2-3, the CDR3 gives the full variable domain: EAGVAQSPRYKIIEKRQSVAFWCNPISGHATLYWYQQILGQGPKLLIQFQNNGVVDDSQLPKDRFSAERLKGVDSTLKIQPAKLEDSAVYLCASSLEASGGDTDTQYFGPGTRLTVL.

Details on this clonotype: Just one base apart from a much larger clone, this may be a read error. CDR3 sequence reads: CASSSGVRVDTRYF. In nucleotides, the CDR3 is TGTGCCAGCAGTTCGGGAGTTCGGGTCGATACGCGGTATTTT. The chain recombines TRBV27 with TRBJ2-3; a possible D gene is TRBD2 (6 bases). Per the germline V gene, CDR1 is MNHEY and CDR2 is SMNVEV (reference sequence). The CDR3 has 14 amino acids.

The chain uses TRBV13 and TRBJ2-5; possible D gene TRBD2, 6 bases. The germline V and J ends were trimmed by 8 bases and 9 bases, with 25 bases remaining between them. This CDR3 has 15 amino acids. Per the germline V gene, CDR1 is PRHDT and CDR2 is FYEKMQ (reference sequence). The DNA of the CDR3 is TGTGCCAGCGCCCAACGGGGTGACCCCGCGGGGCCCCAGTACTTC. This codes for CASAQRGDPAGPQYF.

This clonotype showed up many times. CDR3 in amino acids: CASSYGTGFTEAFF. CDR3 nucleotides: TGTGCCAGCAGTTACGGCACAGGATTCACTGAAGCTTTCTTT. J is TRBJ1-1 and V is TRBV6-5; a possible D gene is TRBD1 (5 bases). Trimming stripped 2 bases from V and 4 bases from J, with 11 bases between. This CDR3 has 14 amino acids. Germline values: CDR1 MNHEY, CDR2 SVGAGI.

This clonotype showed up many times. The chain carries TRBV7-2 and TRBJ2-5; 10 bases agree with TRBD2. CDR3 length: 16 amino acids. CDR1 and CDR2 (germline): SGHTA, FQGNSA. V trimming: 2 bases; J trimming: 5 bases; junction bases outside the gene matches: 8. The DNA of the CDR3 is TGTGCCAGCAGCTTATGGGCTAGCGGGGGTTTGGAGACCCAGTACTTC. It translates to CASSLWASGGLETQYF.

Remarks on this clonotype: Being one base from a much bigger clone, this may be a read error. The genes are TRBV28 and TRBJ2-5; no reliable D call. This CDR3 is 10 amino acids long. The germline CDR1 and CDR2 sequences are MDHEN and SYDVKM. Written as DNA, the CDR3 is TGTGCCATCAGTTTTAAGACCCAGTACTTC. Amino acid sequence: CAISFKTQYF. Full variable domain (rest looked up from reference TRBV28 and TRBJ2-5): DVKVTQSSRYLVKRTGEKVFLECVQDMDHENMFWYRQDPGLGLRLIYFSYDVKMKEKGDIPEGYSVSREKKERFSLILESASTNQTSMYLCAISFKTQYFGPGTRLLVL.

As for this clonotype: Possible read error: a much larger clone is one base away. J is TRBJ2-2 and V is TRBV28; D is undetermined. Germline CDR1 and CDR2: MDHEN and SYDVKM. The CDR3 runs to 17 residues. V was pared by 2 bases and J by 0 bases, with 13 bases between. The DNA for the CDR3 is TGTGCCAGCAGTTTAGACTGGGTGGGATCGAACACCGGGGAGCTGTTTTTT. The encoded protein is CASSLDWVGSNTGELFF.

About this clonotype: An end of the junction differs from the germline gene, which may be a read error. The rearrangement links TRBV9 to TRBJ2-7; maybe TRBD2 (5 bases). The length of the CDR3 is 15 residues. CDR1 and CDR2 (germline): SGDLS, YYNGEE. CDR3 bases: TGTGCCGGCAGCTTACGGGGTGGTGTGAGCTACGAGCAGTACTTC. It codes for CAGSLRGGVSYEQYF.

This chain links TRBV5-6 with TRBJ2-1; 8 bases match TRBD1. The CDR3 has 16 residues. The V gene's germline CDR1 is SGHDT and CDR2 YYEEEE. V trimming: 4 bases; J trimming: 10 bases; junction bases outside the gene matches: 16. For the CDR3, the DNA is TGTGCCAGCAGCCAGGATGGACAGGGTATGGCCTACGAGCAGTTCTTC. Protein product: CASSQDGQGMAYEQFF.

This clonotype was counted at least ten times. The chain uses TRBV7-9 and TRBJ2-5; 10 bases map to TRBD2. This CDR3 is built from 16 residues. With 5 bases clipped from V and 2 bases from J, the junction kept 8 bases outside the gene matches. In germline, CDR1 is SEHNR, CDR2 FQNEAQ (reference sequence). The CDR3 nucleotides are TGTGCCAGCAGCGGGAGGACTAGCGGCCGGCAAGAGACCCAGTACTTC. This encodes CASSGRTSGRQETQYF.

A remark on this clonotype: With a much larger clone just one base away, this may be a read error. This chain uses TRBV20-1 with TRBJ2-7, with 8 positions matching TRBD2. Germline-derived CDR1 and CDR2 are DFQATT and SNEGSKA (reference sequence). The CDR3 covers 16 residues. The CDR3 coding sequence is TGCAGTGCTAGAGATCGGGAGGGGGGGGTTTCCTACGAGCAGCACTTC. Translated, it gives CSARDREGGVSYEQHF.

As for this clonotype: This may be a read error: a much more frequent sequence differs by one nucleotide. In nucleotides, the CDR3 is TGTGCCAGCAGAGGGACTATGAAAAACGTTCAGTACTTC. Amino acid sequence: CASRGTMKNVQYF. The chain recombines TRBV5-6 with TRBJ2-4; TRBD2 agrees at 7 bases. The germline gives CDR1 SGHDT, CDR2 YYEEEE. This CDR3 has 13 residues. Full variable domain (rest looked up from reference TRBV5-6 and TRBJ2-4): DAGVTQSPTHLIKTRGQQVTLRCSPKSGHDTVSWYQQALGQGPQFIFQYYEEEERQRGNFPDRFSGHQFPNYSSELNVNALLLGDSALYLCASRGTMKNVQYFGAGTRLSVL.

This clonotype was detected many times. The gene calls are TRBV7-8 and TRBJ2-7, with 9 bases that match TRBD1. Trimming cost V 6 bases and J 5 bases; bases outside gene matches: 11. CDR1 is SGHVS and CDR2 is FQNEAQ in the germline V gene. The CDR3 is made up of 15 amino acids. The CDR3 protein is CASRSPGQGVDEQYF. CDR3 nucleotide sequence: TGTGCCAGCAGGAGCCCGGGACAGGGAGTCGACGAGCAGTACTTC.

Worth noting for this clonotype: This clone may be a read error of a much larger clone one base away. Lacking the conserved final phenylalanine or tryptophan, this CDR3 likely reflects a read error. The chain is built from TRBV7-9 and TRBJ2-7; 8 nucleotides agree with TRBD2. Per germline, CDR1 SEHNR and CDR2 FQNEAQ (reference sequence). The CDR3 sequence is 14 residues long. Germline trimming cut 5 bases from V and 4 bases from J; bases unmatched to any gene: 7. CDR3 bases: TGTGCCAGCAGCACGGGACTAGAAACTTACGAGCAGTACCTC. Its protein product is CASSTGLETYEQYL.

In its sample, this clonotype was seen many times. The J gene is TRBJ2-2, the V gene TRBV7-9, with 7 bases fitting TRBD2. J lost 1 base, V lost 4 bases, and 0 bases had no gene match. The CDR3 has 14 amino acids. Germline values: CDR1 SEHNR, CDR2 FQNEAQ (reference sequence). The CDR3 bases are TGTGCCAGCAGCTCTAGCGGGAACACCGGGGAGCTGTTTTTT. As protein: CASSSSGNTGELFF.